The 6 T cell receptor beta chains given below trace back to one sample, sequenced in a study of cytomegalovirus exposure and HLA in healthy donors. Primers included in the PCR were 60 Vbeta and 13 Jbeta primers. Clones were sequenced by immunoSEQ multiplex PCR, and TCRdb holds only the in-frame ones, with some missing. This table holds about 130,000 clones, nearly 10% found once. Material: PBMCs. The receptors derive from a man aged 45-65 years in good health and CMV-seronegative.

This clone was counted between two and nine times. CDR3 sequence (DNA): TGTGCCTGGAGTGTACAAGGGCTCACAGGGGGCTACACCTTC. It specifies CAWSVQGLTGGYTF. The V call is TRBV30, the J call TRBJ1-2; perhaps TRBD1 as D (6 bases). Trimming removed 0 bases at V and 8 bases at J, with 16 bases between. The CDR3 runs 14 residues. The germline V gene has CDR1 GTSNPN and CDR2 SVGIG (reference sequence).

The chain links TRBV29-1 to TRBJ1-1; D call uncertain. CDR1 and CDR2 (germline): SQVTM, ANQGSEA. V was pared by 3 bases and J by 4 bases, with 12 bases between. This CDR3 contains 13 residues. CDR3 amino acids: CSVDGLQGTEAFF. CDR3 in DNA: TGCAGCGTTGATGGGCTTCAAGGCACTGAAGCTTTCTTT.

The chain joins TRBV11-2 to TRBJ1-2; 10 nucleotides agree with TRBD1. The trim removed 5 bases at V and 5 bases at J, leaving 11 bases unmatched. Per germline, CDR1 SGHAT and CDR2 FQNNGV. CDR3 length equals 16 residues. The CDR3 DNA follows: TGTGCCAGCAGCATGAACGGGGACAGGGGCCTATATGGCTACACCTTC. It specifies CASSMNGDRGLYGYTF.

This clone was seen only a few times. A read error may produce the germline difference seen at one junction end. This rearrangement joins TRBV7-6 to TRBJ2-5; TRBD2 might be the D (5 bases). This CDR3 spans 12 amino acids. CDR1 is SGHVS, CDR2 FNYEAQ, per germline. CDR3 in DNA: TGTACCAGCAGCCGGGGCCAAGAGACCCAGTACTTC. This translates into CTSSRGQETQYF.

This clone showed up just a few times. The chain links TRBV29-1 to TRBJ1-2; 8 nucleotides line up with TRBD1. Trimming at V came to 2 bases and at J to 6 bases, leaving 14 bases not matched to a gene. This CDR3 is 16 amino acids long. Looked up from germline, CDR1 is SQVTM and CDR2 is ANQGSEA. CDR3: CSVEQGQGLTNDGYTF. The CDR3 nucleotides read TGCAGCGTTGAACAAGGACAGGGACTTACGAACGATGGCTACACCTTC.

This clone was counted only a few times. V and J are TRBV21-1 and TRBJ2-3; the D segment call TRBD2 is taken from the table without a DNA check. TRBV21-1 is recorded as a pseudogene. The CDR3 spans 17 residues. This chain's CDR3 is CASSLRPGTGITDTQYF. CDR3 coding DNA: TGTGCCAGCAGCTTGCGGCCCGGGACTGGTATCACAGATACGCAGTATTTT.